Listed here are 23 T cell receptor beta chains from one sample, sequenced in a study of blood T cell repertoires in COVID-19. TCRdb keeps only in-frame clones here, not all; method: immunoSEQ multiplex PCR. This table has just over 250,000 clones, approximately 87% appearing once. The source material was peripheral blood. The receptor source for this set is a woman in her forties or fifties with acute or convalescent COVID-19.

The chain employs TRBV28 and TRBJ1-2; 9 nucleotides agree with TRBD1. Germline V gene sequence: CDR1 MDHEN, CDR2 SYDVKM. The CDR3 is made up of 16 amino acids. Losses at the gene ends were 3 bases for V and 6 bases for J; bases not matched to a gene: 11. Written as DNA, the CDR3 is TGTGCCAGCAGTTTGGGTACTGTAGGACAGGGGCATGGCTACACCTTC. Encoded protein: CASSLGTVGQGHGYTF.

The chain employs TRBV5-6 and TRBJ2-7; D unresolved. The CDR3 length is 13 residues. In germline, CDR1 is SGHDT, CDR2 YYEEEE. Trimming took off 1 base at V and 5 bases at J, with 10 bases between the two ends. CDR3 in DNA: TGTGCCAGCAGCTTGCTGTTCGGAGACGAGCAGTACTTC. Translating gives CASSLLFGDEQYF.

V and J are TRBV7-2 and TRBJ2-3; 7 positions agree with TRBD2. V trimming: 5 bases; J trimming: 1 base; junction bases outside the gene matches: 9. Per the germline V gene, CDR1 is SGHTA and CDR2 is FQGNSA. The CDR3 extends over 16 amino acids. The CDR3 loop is CASSPLPGGGTDTQYF. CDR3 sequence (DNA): TGTGCCAGCAGCCCCCTCCCGGGAGGCGGCACAGATACGCAGTATTTT.

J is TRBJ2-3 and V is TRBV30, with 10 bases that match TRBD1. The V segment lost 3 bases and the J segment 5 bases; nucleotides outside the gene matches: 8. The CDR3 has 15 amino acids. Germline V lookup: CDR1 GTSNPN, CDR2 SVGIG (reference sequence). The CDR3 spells CAWRRQGAFQDTQYF. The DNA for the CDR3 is TGTGCCTGGAGGAGACAGGGGGCATTTCAAGATACGCAGTATTTT.

The CDR3 DNA follows: TGTGCCACCAGCCGACAGGGGTCGGGGAATCAGCCCCAGCATTTT. It codes for CATSRQGSGNQPQHF. The rearrangement links TRBV24-1 to TRBJ1-5, with 8 positions matching TRBD1. The germline gives CDR1 KGHDR, CDR2 SFDVKD. The CDR3 is 15 residues long. V lost 7 bases to trimming and J lost 4 bases; unmatched junction nucleotides: 8.

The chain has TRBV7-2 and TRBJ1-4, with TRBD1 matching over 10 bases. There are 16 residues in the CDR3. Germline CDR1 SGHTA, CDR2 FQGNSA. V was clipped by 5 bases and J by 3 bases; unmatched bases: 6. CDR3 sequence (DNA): TGTGCCAGCAGCCCGACAGGGGGCTGGTCTAATGAAAAACTGTTTTTT. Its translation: CASSPTGGWSNEKLFF. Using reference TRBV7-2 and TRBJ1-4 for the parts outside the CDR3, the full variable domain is GAGVSQSPSNKVTEKGKDVELRCDPISGHTALYWYRQSLGQGLEFLIYFQGNSAPDKSGLPSDRFSAERTGGSVSTLTIQRTQQEDSAVYLCASSPTGGWSNEKLFFGSGTQLSVL.

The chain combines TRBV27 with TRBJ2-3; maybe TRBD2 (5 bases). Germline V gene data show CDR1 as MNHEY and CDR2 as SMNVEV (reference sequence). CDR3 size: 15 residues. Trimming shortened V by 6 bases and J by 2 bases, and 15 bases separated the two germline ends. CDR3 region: CASRGGADLTDTQYF. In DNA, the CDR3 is TGTGCCAGCAGGGGCGGAGCGGACCTCACAGATACGCAGTATTTT.

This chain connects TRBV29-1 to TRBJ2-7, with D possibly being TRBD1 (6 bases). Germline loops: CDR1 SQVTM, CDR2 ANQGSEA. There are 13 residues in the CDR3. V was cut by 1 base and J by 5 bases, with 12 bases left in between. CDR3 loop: CSVEGLGANEQYF. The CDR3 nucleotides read TGCAGCGTTGAAGGGCTGGGGGCGAACGAGCAGTACTTC.

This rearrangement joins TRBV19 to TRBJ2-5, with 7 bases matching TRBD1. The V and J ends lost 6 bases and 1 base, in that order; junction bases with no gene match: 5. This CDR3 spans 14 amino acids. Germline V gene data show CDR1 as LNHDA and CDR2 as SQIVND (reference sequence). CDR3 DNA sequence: TGTGCCAGTAGCCCCCGGGACAGCCAAGAGACCCAGTACTTC. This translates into CASSPRDSQETQYF. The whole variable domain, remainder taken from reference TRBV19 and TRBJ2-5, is DGGITQSPKYLFRKEGQNVTLSCEQNLNHDAMYWYRQDPGQGLRLIYYSQIVNDFQKGDIAEGYSVSREKKESFPLTVTSAQKNPTAFYLCASSPRDSQETQYFGPGTRLLVL.

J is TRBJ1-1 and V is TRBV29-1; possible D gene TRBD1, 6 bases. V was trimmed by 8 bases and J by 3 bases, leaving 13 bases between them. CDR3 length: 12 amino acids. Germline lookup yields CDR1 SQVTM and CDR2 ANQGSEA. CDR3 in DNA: TGCAGCCTCCGACAGGATCACACTGAAGCTTTCTTT. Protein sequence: CSLRQDHTEAFF.

The CDR3 here is CASSLGQVGETQYF. CDR3 DNA sequence: TGCGCCAGCAGCCTGGGCCAGGTGGGAGAGACCCAGTACTTC. This sequence joins TRBV5-1 and TRBJ2-5; D gene uncertain. This CDR3 region has 14 residues. The ends were cut back, 4 bases at V and 4 bases at J, with 14 bases in the middle. Germline CDR1 SGHRS, CDR2 YFSETQ.

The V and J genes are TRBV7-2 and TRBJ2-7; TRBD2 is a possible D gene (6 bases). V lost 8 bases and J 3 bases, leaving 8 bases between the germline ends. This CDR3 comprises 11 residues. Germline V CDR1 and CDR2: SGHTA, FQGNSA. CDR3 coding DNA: TGTGCCAGCGCCGGGGGCTACGAGCAGTACTTC. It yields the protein CASAGGYEQYF.

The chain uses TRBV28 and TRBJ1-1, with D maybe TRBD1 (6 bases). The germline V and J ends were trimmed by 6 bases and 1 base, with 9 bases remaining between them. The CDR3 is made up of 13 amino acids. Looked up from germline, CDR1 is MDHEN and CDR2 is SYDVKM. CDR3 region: CASRWGQNTEAFF. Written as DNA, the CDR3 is TGTGCCAGCAGGTGGGGGCAGAACACTGAAGCTTTCTTT.

CDR3: CASSLYSPDSNYGYTF. DNA of the CDR3: TGTGCCAGCAGCTTATATTCTCCCGACTCAAACTATGGCTACACCTTC. V is TRBV7-9 and J is TRBJ1-2; no definite D call. The CDR3 loop spans 16 amino acids. CDR1 SEHNR and CDR2 FQNEAQ come from the germline V gene (reference sequence). V was clipped by 2 bases and J by 2 bases, with 15 bases between them.

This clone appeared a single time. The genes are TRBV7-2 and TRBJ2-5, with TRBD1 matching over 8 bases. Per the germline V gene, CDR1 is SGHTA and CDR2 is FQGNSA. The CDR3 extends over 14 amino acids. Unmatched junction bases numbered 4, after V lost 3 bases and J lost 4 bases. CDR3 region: CASSFDRGGETQYF. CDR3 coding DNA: TGTGCCAGCAGCTTTGACAGGGGTGGAGAGACCCAGTACTTC. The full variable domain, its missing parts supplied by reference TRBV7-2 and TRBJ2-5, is GAGVSQSPSNKVTEKGKDVELRCDPISGHTALYWYRQSLGQGLEFLIYFQGNSAPDKSGLPSDRFSAERTGGSVSTLTIQRTQQEDSAVYLCASSFDRGGETQYFGPGTRLLVL.

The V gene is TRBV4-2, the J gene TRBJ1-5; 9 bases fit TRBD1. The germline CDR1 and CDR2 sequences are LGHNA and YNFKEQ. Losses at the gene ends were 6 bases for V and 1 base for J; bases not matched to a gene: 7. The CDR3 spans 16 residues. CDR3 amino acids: CASRLDRGKSNQPQHF. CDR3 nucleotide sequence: TGTGCCAGCAGGCTTGACAGGGGGAAGAGCAATCAGCCCCAGCATTTT.

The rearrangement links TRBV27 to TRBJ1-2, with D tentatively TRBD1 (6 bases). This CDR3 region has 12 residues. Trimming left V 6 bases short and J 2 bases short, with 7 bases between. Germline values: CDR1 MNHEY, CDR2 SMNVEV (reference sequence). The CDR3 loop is CASRDRNYGYTF. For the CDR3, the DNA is TGTGCCAGCAGGGACAGAAACTATGGCTACACCTTC.

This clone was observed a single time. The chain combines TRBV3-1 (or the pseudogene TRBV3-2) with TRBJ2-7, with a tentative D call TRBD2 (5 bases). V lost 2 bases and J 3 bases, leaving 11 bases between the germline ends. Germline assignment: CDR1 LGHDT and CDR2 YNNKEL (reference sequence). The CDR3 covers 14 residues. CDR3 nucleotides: TGTGCCAGCAGCCAATCGTTTAGCGACTACGAGCAGTACTTC. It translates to CASSQSFSDYEQYF.

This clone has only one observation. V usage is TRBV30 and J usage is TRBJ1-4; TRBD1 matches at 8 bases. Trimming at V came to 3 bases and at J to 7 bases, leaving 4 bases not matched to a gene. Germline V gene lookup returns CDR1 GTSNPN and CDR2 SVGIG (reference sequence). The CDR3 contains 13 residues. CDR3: CAWSGQGGEKLFF. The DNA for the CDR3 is TGTGCCTGGAGCGGACAGGGTGGTGAAAAACTGTTTTTT.

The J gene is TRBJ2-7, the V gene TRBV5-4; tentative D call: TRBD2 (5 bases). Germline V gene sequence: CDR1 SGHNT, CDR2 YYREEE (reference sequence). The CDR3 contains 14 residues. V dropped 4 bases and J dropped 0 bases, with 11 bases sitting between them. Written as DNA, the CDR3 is TGTGCCAGCAGCACCGAGGGAAACTCCTACGAGCAGTACTTC. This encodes CASSTEGNSYEQYF.

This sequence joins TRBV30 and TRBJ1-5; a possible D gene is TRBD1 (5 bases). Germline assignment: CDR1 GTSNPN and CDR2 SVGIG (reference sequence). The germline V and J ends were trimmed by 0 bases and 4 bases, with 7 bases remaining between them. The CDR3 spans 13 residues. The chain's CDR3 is CAWSVQDNQPQHF. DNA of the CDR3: TGTGCCTGGAGTGTACAGGATAATCAGCCCCAGCATTTT.

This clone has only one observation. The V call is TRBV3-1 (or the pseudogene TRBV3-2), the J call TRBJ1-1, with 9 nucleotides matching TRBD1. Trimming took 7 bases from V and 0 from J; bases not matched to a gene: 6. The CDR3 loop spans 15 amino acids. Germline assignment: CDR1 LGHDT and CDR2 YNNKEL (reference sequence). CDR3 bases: TGTGCCAGCATCGGGACAGGGACGATGAACACTGAAGCTTTCTTT. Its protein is CASIGTGTMNTEAFF.

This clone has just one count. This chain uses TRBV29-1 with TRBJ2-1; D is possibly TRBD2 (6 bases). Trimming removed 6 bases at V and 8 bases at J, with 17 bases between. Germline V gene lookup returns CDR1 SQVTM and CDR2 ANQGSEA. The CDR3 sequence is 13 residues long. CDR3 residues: CSVTGTLIYEQFF. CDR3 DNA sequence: TGCAGCGTGACCGGGACTTTAATCTATGAGCAGTTCTTC.